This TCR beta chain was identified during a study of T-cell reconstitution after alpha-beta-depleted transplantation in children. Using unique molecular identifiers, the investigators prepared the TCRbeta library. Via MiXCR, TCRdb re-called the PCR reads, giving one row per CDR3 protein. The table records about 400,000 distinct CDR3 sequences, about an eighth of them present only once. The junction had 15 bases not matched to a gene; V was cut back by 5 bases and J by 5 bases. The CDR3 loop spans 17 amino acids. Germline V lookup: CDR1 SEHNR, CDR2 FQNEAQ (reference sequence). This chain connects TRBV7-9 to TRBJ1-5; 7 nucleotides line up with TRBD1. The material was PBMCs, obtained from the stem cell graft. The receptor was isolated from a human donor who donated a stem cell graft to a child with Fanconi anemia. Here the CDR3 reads CASSLTITGEGDQPQHF. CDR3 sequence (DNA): TGTGCCAGCAGCCTCACTATAACAGGGGAGGGAGATCAGCCCCAGCATTTT.